A single T cell receptor beta chain is shown here with its context. What it binds is not known. Trimming shortened V by 5 bases and J by 7 bases, and 12 bases separated the two germline ends. The CDR3 totals 12 residues. The germline V gene encodes CDR1 MNHEY and CDR2 SMNVEV (reference sequence). This entry belongs to a study of shared clonotypes between healthy human individuals. Naive-designated CD8 cells lacked CD45RO, were positively enriched for CCR7, and omitted terminally differentiated effector memory CD45RA+ cells. Using about 190 ng DNA, approximately 30,000 T cell genomes, the sorted-subset replicate PCRs were run. Repertoires were generated with immunoSEQ multiplex PCR, while TCRdb's copy carries only in-frame clones and drops some. The sample has around 2.1 million clones, approximately 94% seen once. Findings of the study overall: Against clonotypes common to all four donors, non-shared ones had lower generation probabilities. Memory subsets had estimated richness that was generally smaller than that of naive subsets.

Sample: naive CD8+ T cells from PBMCs. The clonotype comes from a man in his late teens or twenties in good health. Some clones in this sample may be carry-over from other donors' samples. This chain joins TRBV27 and TRBJ2-7; D ambiguous. The CDR3 bases are TGTGCCAGCAGTGCACTGATGGGGGAGCAGTACTTC. It yields the protein CASSALMGEQYF.